This T cell receptor beta chain is drawn from a study of CD8 T cells in Susac syndrome. Study-wide points: The study acknowledged a relatively small number of individuals in its TCR sequencing and HLA analysis.

As regards this clonotype: Its antigen is not identified.

RNA was extracted with the RNeasy kit, and a quantity of roughly 0.5 to 1 ug was reverse transcribed using random hexamers. TCR beta CDR3 was amplified by immunoSEQ covering 54 Vbeta and 13 Jbeta. A single record per CDR3 protein comes from TCRdb applying MiXCR to the immunoSEQ multiplex PCR reads. The table records approximately 90,000 distinct CDR3 sequences, 90% to 95% of them present only once. Germline V gene sequence: CDR1 SGDLS, CDR2 YYNGEE. The V and J ends lost 0 bases and 6 bases respectively, with 10 bases between them. The CDR3 is made up of 14 amino acids. In blood CD8+ and CD4+ T cells, TCR beta underwent sequencing. Isolation of CD8+ and CD4+ T cells was performed negatively, whereas enrichment of TEMRA cells was done by FACS.

V and J are TRBV9 and TRBJ2-1, with D perhaps TRBD1 (6 bases). This receptor was obtained from a human donor in good health. The sample taken for sequencing was CD8+ T cells from PBMCs. In DNA, the CDR3 is TGTGCCAGCAGCGTAGCGTCAGGGGTCAATGAGCAGTTCTTC. Translated, it gives CASSVASGVNEQFF.